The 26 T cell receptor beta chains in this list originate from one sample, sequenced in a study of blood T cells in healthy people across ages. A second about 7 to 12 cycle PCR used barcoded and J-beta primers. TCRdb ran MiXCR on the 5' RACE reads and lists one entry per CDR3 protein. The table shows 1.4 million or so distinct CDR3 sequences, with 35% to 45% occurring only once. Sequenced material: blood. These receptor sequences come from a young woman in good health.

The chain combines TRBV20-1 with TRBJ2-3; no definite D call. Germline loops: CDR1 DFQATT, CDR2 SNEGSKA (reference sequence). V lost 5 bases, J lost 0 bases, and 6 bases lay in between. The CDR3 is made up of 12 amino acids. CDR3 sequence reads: CSAGPSTDTQYF. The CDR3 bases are TGCAGTGCTGGACCAAGCACAGATACGCAGTATTTT.

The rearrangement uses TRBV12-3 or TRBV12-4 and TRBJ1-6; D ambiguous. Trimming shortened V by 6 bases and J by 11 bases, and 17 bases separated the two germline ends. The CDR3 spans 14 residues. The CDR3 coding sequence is TGTGCCAGCAGCCGCCAGGCCCCCATTCCACCCCTCCACTTT. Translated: CASSRQAPIPPLHF.

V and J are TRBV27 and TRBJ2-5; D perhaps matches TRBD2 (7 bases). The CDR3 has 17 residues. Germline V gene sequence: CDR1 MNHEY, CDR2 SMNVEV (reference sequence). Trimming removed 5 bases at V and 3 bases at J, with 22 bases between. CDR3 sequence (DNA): TGTGCCAGCAGTCCCTTATATTTGGGGGGGCCTGAAGAGACCCAGTACTTC. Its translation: CASSPLYLGGPEETQYF.

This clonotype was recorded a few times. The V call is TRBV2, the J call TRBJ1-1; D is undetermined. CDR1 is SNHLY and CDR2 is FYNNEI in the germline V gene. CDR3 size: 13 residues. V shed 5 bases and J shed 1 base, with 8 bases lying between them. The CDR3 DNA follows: TGTGCCAGCAGTAGCACACCGAACACTGAAGCTTTCTTT. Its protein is CASSSTPNTEAFF.

The CDR3 coding sequence is TGTGCCAGCAGCCAACTCGGGGGTGTCAATGAGCAGTTCTTC. This gives the protein CASSQLGGVNEQFF. V gene TRBV3-1 combines with J gene TRBJ2-1, with D perhaps TRBD2 (6 bases). V shed 2 bases and J shed 6 bases, with 11 bases lying between them. Germline CDR1 LGHDT, CDR2 YNNKEL (reference sequence). The CDR3 has 14 amino acids.

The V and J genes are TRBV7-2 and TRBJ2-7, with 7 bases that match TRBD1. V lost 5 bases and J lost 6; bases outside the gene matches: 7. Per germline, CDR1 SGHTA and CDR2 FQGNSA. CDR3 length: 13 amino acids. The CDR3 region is CASSTQDRAEQYF. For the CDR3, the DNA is TGTGCCAGCAGCACCCAAGACAGGGCCGAGCAGTACTTC.

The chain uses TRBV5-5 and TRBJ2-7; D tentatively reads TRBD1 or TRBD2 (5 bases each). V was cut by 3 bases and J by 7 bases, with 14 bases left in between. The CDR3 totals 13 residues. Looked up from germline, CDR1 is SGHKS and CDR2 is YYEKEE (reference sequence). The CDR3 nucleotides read TGTGCCAGCAGCTGGGGGTCCTTCCAAGAGCAGTACTTC. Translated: CASSWGSFQEQYF.

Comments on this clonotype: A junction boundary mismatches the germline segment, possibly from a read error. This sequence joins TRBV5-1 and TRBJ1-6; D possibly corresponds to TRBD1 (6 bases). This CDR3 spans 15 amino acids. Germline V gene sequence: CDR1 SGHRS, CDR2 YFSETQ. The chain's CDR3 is CASSPTTGSNSPPHF. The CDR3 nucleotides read TGCGCCAGCAGCCCAACGACAGGAAGCAATTCACCCCCCCACTTT.

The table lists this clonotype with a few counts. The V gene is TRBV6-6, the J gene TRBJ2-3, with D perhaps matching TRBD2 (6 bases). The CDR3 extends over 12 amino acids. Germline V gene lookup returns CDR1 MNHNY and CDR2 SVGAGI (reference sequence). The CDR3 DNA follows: TGTGCGTTAGGGACTAGCACAGATACGCAGTATTTT. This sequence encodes CALGTSTDTQYF.

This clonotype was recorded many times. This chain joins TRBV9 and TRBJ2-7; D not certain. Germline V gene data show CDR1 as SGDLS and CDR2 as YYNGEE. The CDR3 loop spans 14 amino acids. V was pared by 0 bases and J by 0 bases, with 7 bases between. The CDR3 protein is CASSVEPGSYEQYF. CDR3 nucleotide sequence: TGTGCCAGCAGCGTAGAACCCGGCTCCTACGAGCAGTACTTC.

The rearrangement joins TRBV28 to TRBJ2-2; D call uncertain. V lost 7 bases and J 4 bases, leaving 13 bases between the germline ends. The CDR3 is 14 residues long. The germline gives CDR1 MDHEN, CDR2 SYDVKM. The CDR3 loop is CASKDNMGTGELFF. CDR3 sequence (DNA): TGTGCCAGCAAAGACAACATGGGCACCGGGGAGCTGTTTTTT. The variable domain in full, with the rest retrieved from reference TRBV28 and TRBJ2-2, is DVKVTQSSRYLVKRTGEKVFLECVQDMDHENMFWYRQDPGLGLRLIYFSYDVKMKEKGDIPEGYSVSREKKERFSLILESASTNQTSMYLCASKDNMGTGELFFGEGSRLTVL.

DNA for the CDR3: TGTGCCAGCAGTTTAATTACAGATACAGATACGCAGTATTTT. It yields the protein CASSLITDTDTQYF. This rearrangement joins TRBV12-3 or TRBV12-4 to TRBJ2-3, with unresolved D. Trimming took 2 bases from V and 3 from J, leaving 9 bases between them. The CDR3 is made up of 14 amino acids.

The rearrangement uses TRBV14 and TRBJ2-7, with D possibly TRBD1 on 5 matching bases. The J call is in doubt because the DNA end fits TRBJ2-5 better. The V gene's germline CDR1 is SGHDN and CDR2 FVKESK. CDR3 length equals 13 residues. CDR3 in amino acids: CASSSRVWETQYF. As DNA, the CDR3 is TGTGCCAGCAGCTCCAGGGTTTGGGAGACCCAGTACTTC.

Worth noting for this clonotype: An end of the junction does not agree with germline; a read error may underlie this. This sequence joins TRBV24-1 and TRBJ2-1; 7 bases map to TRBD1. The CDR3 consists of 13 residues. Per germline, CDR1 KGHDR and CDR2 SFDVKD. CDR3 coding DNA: TGTGCCGCCAGTGCCAACAGGGGTTCTGAGCAGTTCTTC. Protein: CAASANRGSEQFF.

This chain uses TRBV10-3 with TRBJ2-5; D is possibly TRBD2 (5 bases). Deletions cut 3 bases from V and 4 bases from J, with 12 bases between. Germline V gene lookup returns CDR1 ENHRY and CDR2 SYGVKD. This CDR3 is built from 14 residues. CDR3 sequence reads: CAISDQIRGETQYF. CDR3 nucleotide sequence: TGTGCCATCAGTGACCAGATCCGGGGAGAGACCCAGTACTTC.

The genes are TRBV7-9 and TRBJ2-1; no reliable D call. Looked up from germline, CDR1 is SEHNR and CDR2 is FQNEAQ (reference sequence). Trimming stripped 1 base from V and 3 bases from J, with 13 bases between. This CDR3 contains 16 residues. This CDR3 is CASSLVRASIYNEQFF. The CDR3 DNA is TGTGCCAGCAGCTTAGTACGGGCCAGTATCTACAATGAGCAGTTCTTC.

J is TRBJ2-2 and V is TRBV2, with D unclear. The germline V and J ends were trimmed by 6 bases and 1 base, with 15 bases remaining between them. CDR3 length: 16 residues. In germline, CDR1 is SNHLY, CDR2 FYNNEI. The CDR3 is CASSQGRNLNTGELFF. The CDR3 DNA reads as TGTGCCAGCAGCCAAGGACGGAACTTGAACACCGGGGAGCTGTTTTTT. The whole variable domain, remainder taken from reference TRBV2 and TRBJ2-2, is EPEVTQTPSHQVTQMGQEVILRCVPISNHLYFYWYRQILGQKVEFLVSFYNNEISEKSEIFDDQFSVERPDGSNFTLKIRSTKLEDSAMYFCASSQGRNLNTGELFFGEGSRLTVL.

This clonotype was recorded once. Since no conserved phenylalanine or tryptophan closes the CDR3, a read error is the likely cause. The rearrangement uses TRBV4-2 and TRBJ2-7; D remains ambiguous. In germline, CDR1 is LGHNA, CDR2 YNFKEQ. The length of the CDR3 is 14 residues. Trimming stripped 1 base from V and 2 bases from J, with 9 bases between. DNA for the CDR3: TGTGCCAGCAGCCAAGGATCGGTACCCTACGAGCAGTACTTA. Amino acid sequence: CASSQGSVPYEQYL.

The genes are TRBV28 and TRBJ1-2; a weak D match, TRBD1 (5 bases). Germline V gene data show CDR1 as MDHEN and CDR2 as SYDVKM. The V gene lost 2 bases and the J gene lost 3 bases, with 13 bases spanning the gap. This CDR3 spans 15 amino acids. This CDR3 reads CASSLRQPTYYGYTF. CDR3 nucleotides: TGTGCCAGCAGTTTAAGACAGCCAACTTACTATGGCTACACCTTC.

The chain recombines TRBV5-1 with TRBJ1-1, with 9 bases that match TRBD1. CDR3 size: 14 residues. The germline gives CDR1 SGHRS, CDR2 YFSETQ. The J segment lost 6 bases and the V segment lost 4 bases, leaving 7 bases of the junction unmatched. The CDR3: CASSGTGGISEAFF. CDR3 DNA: TGCGCCAGCAGCGGAACAGGGGGCATTTCTGAAGCTTTCTTT.

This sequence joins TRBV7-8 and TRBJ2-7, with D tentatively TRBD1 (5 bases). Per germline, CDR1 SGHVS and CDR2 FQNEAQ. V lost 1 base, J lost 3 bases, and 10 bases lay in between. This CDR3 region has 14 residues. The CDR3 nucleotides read TGTGCCAGCAGCTTAGTCGTCAGGGACTACGAGCAGTACTTC. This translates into CASSLVVRDYEQYF.

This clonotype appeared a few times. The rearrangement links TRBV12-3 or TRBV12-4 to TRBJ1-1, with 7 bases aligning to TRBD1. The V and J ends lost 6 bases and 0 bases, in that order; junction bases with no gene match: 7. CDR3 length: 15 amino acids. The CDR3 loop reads CASSILGGVNTEAFF. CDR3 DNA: TGTGCCAGCAGCATTCTAGGGGGCGTGAACACTGAAGCTTTCTTT.

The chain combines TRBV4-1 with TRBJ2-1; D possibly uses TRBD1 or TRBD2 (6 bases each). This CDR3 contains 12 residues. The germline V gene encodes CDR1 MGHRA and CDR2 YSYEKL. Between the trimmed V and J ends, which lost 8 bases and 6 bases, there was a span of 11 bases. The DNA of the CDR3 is TGCGCCAGCGGGGGGCCCGGCAATGAGCAGTTCTTC. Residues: CASGGPGNEQFF.

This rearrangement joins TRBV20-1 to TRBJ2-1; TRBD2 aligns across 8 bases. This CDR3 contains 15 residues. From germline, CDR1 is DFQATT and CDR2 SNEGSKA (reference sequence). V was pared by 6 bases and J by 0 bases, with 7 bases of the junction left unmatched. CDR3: CSALNGGASYNEQFF. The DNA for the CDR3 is TGCAGTGCCCTAAACGGGGGGGCCTCCTACAATGAGCAGTTCTTC.

The DNA for the CDR3 is TGCAGCGTTGTGGGGGCAGGGAGCTATGGCTACACCTTC. Its protein is CSVVGAGSYGYTF. The V and J genes are TRBV29-1 and TRBJ1-2; D may be TRBD1 (6 bases). The CDR3 extends over 13 amino acids. Germline V gene data show CDR1 as SQVTM and CDR2 as ANQGSEA. The V end lost 4 bases, the J end lost 4 bases, and 13 bases lay between the germline ends.

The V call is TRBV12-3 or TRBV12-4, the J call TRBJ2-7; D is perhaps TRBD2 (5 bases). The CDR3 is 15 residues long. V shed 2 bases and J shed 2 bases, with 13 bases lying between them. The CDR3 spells CASSLYRGDPYEQYF. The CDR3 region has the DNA TGTGCCAGCAGTTTATACCGGGGTGACCCCTACGAGCAGTACTTC.